This T cell receptor beta chain stems from a study of chemoradiotherapy in HPV16-positive cancers. Germline V gene sequence: CDR1 SEHNR, CDR2 FQNEAQ (reference sequence). The V end was cut by 5 bases, the J end by 0 bases, with 11 bases between. CDR3 length equals 14 residues. Method: immunoSEQ multiplex PCR; TCRdb's copy keeps in-frame clones and lacks some. The table has about 34,000 clones, 80% to 95% seen once; the top ten hold about 3.6%. This clone has a single count. This TCR derives from a human donor with HPV-associated anogenital cancer. The chain uses TRBV7-9 and TRBJ2-7, with D perhaps TRBD1 or TRBD2 (5 bases each). Sequencing used blood, obtained from a patient who underwent chemoradiotherapy. CDR3: CASSKTGTSYEQYF. CDR3 DNA sequence: TGTGCCAGCAGCAAAACCGGGACCTCCTACGAGCAGTACTTC.